This TCR beta chain is drawn from a study of blood T cell repertoires in COVID-19. Participants reported their clinical history, and cohort assignment relied on those reports. Trimming cost V 7 bases and J 3 bases; bases outside gene matches: 14. The germline gives CDR1 SQVTM, CDR2 ANQGSEA. This CDR3 has 17 residues. Authors' processing steps: Estimated nucleated cell counts came from reference gene primer amplification. Sequencing was performed with immunoSEQ multiplex PCR; in TCRdb, only in-frame clones are kept and a portion is missing. V, J and clone size derive from that table, while D and trimming were established from the DNA sequence. The sample includes 220,000 or so clones, around 90% of them seen just once.

The chain joins TRBV29-1 to TRBJ2-3; 12 nucleotides agree with TRBD2. This TCR was recovered from a woman aged 45-65 years with acute COVID-19. The sample was PBMCs or T cells enriched from blood (not recorded which). CDR3 coding DNA: TGCAGCGCCGACGGACTAGCGGGATCGAGGATAACAGATACGCAGTATTTT. Protein product: CSADGLAGSRITDTQYF.